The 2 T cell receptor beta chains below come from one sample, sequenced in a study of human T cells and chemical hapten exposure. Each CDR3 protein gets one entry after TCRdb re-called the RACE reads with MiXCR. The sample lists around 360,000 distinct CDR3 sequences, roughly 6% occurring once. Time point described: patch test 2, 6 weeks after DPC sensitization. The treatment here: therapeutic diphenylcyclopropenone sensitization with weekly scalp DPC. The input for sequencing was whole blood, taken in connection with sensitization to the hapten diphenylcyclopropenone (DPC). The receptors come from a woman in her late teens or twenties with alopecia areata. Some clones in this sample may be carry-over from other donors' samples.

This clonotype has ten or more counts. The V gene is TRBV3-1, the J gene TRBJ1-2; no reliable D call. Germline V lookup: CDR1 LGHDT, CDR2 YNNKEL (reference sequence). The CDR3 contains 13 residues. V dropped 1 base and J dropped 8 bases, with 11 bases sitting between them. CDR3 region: CASSQGAAGGYTF. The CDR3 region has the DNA TGTGCCAGCAGCCAAGGAGCGGCCGGCGGCTACACCTTC.

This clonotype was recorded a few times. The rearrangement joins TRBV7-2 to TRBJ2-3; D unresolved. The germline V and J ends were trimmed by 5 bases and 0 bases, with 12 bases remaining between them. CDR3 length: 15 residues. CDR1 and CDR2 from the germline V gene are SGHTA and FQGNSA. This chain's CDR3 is CASSRIGVSTDTQYF. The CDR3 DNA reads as TGTGCCAGCAGCCGTATCGGTGTTAGCACAGATACGCAGTATTTT.